One sample yielded the 25 T cell receptor beta chains listed below, sequenced in a study of graft-versus-host responses after intestinal transplantation. This table comes from immunoSEQ multiplex PCR, and its TCRdb copy is limited to in-frame clones, with some not included. The sample contains fewer than 9,500 clones, 74% of which appear only once. Graft specimens yielded both intraepithelial and lamina propria lymphocytes. Sequencing used ileum tissue, obtained 494 days after intestinal transplant. All receptors come from a human patient who received an intestinal transplant, so some T cells may come from the graft donor.

This clone was counted a single time. The chain couples TRBV30 to TRBJ1-6, with D possibly being TRBD1 (6 bases). Germline lookup yields CDR1 GTSNPN and CDR2 SVGIG (reference sequence). Deletions cut 0 bases from V and 4 bases from J, with 10 bases between. There are 15 residues in the CDR3. For the CDR3, the DNA is TGTGCCTGGAGTGTCCATACAGGGTATAATTCACCCCTCCACTTT. Its translation is CAWSVHTGYNSPLHF.

On this clone itself: Distinct nucleotide sequences in the sample also encode this CDR3. This chain uses TRBV4-2 with TRBJ2-7; 8 nucleotides align to TRBD2. Germline V gene lookup returns CDR1 LGHNA and CDR2 YNFKEQ. Trimming removed 1 base from V and 2 bases from J; junction bases left unmatched: 10. The CDR3 totals 17 residues. The CDR3 nucleotides read TGTGCCAGCAGCCAAGGGGTTGTAGCGGGAAAAACCTACGAGCAGTACTTC. Translation: CASSQGVVAGKTYEQYF.

This clone has only a few counts. The gene calls are TRBV6-1 and TRBJ1-5; the D is unclear. Per germline, CDR1 MNHNS and CDR2 SASEGT. CDR3 length: 13 amino acids. Trimming pared 2 bases from V and 4 bases from J, leaving 6 bases between. The CDR3 sequence is CASSEKGNQPQHF. The DNA for the CDR3 is TGTGCCAGCAGTGAAAAGGGTAATCAGCCCCAGCATTTT.

The V and J genes are TRBV15 and TRBJ1-4; 9 bases map to TRBD1. With 3 bases clipped from V and 4 bases from J, the junction kept 3 bases outside the gene matches. This CDR3 has 15 residues. Germline lookup yields CDR1 LNHNV and CDR2 YYDKDF (reference sequence). The CDR3 DNA follows: TGTGCCACCAGCAGGGGACAGGGCCTTAATGAAAAACTGTTTTTT. It yields the protein CATSRGQGLNEKLFF.

This chain connects TRBV21-1 to TRBJ2-3; the table assigns TRBD2, which was not confirmed against the DNA. TRBV21-1 is annotated as a pseudogene. This CDR3 is 16 amino acids long. The CDR3 DNA reads as TGTGCCAGCAGCAAAGTGGGAGGGAGTGGCACAGATACGCAGTATTTT. Translated, it gives CASSKVGGSGTDTQYF.

V gene TRBV11-2 combines with J gene TRBJ1-1; 9 positions match TRBD1. V gave up 2 bases and J gave up 3 bases; unmatched junction bases: 4. The CDR3 has 15 amino acids. Germline CDR1 is SGHAT and CDR2 is FQNNGV. The CDR3 coding sequence is TGTGCCAGCAGCTTACTAGGACAGGGGTACACTGAAGCTTTCTTT. The encoded protein is CASSLLGQGYTEAFF.

Written as DNA, the CDR3 is TGTGCCAGCGGGGGCACCGGGGAGCTGTTTTTT. This encodes CASGGTGELFF. V usage is TRBV6-6 and J usage is TRBJ2-2; D could derive from TRBD1 or TRBD2 (5 bases each). The CDR3 spans 11 residues. Trimming stripped 8 bases from V and 4 bases from J, with 5 bases between. The germline gives CDR1 MNHNY, CDR2 SVGAGI (reference sequence).

The V and J genes are TRBV7-4 and TRBJ1-4; maybe TRBD1 (6 bases). Trimming left V 5 bases short and J 0 bases short, with 10 bases between. CDR1 SGHVT and CDR2 SQSDAQ come from the germline V gene. CDR3 length equals 15 residues. The CDR3 nucleotides are TGTGCCAGCAGCCCGGACAGTGCAACTAATGAAAAACTGTTTTTT. Amino acids: CASSPDSATNEKLFF.

The chain couples TRBV6-1 to TRBJ2-3; D is tentatively TRBD1 or TRBD2 (5 bases each). Between the trimmed V and J ends, which lost 7 bases and 3 bases, there was a span of 17 bases. Germline V CDR1 and CDR2: MNHNS, SASEGT. The CDR3 is made up of 15 amino acids. CDR3 residues: CASKEVGRVTDTQYF. The CDR3 coding sequence is TGTGCCAGCAAGGAGGTGGGCAGGGTGACAGATACGCAGTATTTT.

The sample holds a few counts of this clone. This chain links TRBV9 with TRBJ2-7, with D maybe TRBD2 (6 bases). V lost 4 bases and J lost 3, with 14 bases in between. This CDR3 is 14 amino acids long. Germline CDR1 and CDR2: SGDLS and YYNGEE. The CDR3 DNA sequence: TGTGCCAGCAGCCCGGGGGACGGCCTCTACGAGCAGTACTTC. It specifies CASSPGDGLYEQYF.

This chain joins TRBV4-1 and TRBJ2-1; D is ambiguous. CDR3 length: 14 amino acids. V lost 1 base and J 9 bases, leaving 13 bases between the germline ends. The V gene's germline CDR1 is MGHRA and CDR2 YSYEKL. In nucleotides, the CDR3 is TGCGCCAGCAGCCAAGGGCAGGTATTAAGTGAGCAGTTCTTC. Protein sequence: CASSQGQVLSEQFF.

The chain employs TRBV7-8 and TRBJ2-3, with 10 bases lining up with TRBD1. Unmatched junction bases numbered 12, after V lost 6 bases and J lost 0 bases. The CDR3 runs 18 residues. CDR1 is SGHVS and CDR2 is FQNEAQ in the germline V gene. For the CDR3, the DNA is TGTGCCAGCAGTGACAGGGGGCCCTTTACTAGTAGCACAGATACGCAGTATTTT. It encodes CASSDRGPFTSSTDTQYF.

The rearrangement joins TRBV5-6 to TRBJ2-4; D is undetermined. CDR3 length equals 13 residues. Trimming removed 4 bases from V and 5 bases from J, with 10 bases in between. Germline CDR1 is SGHDT and CDR2 is YYEEEE. The CDR3 nucleotides read TGTGCCAGCAGCGCCCTGTACGAAAACATTCAGTACTTC. Translating gives CASSALYENIQYF.

This clone was seen a few times. The gene calls are TRBV9 and TRBJ2-5, with D perhaps TRBD2 (6 bases). The CDR3 has 14 amino acids. The V and J ends lost 2 bases and 4 bases respectively, with 12 bases between them. Looked up from germline, CDR1 is SGDLS and CDR2 is YYNGEE. The chain's CDR3 is CASSVGSGGETQYF. The CDR3 nucleotides are TGTGCCAGCAGCGTTGGTAGCGGAGGAGAGACCCAGTACTTC.

V is TRBV7-2 and J is TRBJ2-7; TRBD2 aligns across 10 bases. Germline V gene data show CDR1 as SGHTA and CDR2 as FQGNSA. Losses at the gene ends were 3 bases for V and 4 bases for J; bases not matched to a gene: 6. This CDR3 region has 15 residues. The CDR3 coding sequence is TGTGCCAGCAGCTTCGGGCTAGCGGGAGCGTACGAGCAGTACTTC. Residues: CASSFGLAGAYEQYF.

CDR3 sequence: CASSMTGSTQYF. The CDR3 nucleotides are TGTGCCAGCAGCATGACAGGGAGTACGCAGTATTTT. The J gene is TRBJ2-3, the V gene TRBV7-9; 7 bases map to TRBD1. V shed 5 bases, J shed 8 bases, and the junction held 4 bases outside the gene matches. Germline values: CDR1 SEHNR, CDR2 FQNEAQ (reference sequence). The CDR3 totals 12 residues. Drawing the rest from reference TRBV7-9 and TRBJ2-3, the complete variable domain is DTGVSQNPRHKITKRGQNVTFRCDPISEHNRLYWYRQTLGQGPEFLTYFQNEAQLEKSRLLSDRFSAERPKGSFSTLEIQRTEQGDSAMYLCASSMTGSTQYFGPGTRLTVL.

The gene calls are TRBV6-1 and TRBJ2-4, with D tentatively TRBD1 (6 bases). Trimming cost V 6 bases and J 7 bases, with 10 bases left between them. This CDR3 spans 12 amino acids. Germline V gives CDR1 MNHNS, CDR2 SASEGT. The CDR3 loop reads CASRPDRNIQYF. CDR3 nucleotides: TGTGCCAGCAGGCCCGACAGGAACATTCAGTACTTC.

The chain joins TRBV6-6 to TRBJ1-4; D is uncertain. V gave up 0 bases and J gave up 0 bases, with 8 bases separating them. This CDR3 has 16 amino acids. Per the germline V gene, CDR1 is MNHNY and CDR2 is SVGAGI (reference sequence). The CDR3 here is CASSYSKVATNEKLFF. The CDR3 bases are TGTGCCAGCAGTTACTCTAAGGTTGCAACTAATGAAAAACTGTTTTTT.

This clone has only a few counts. The rearrangement uses TRBV2 and TRBJ2-6; D is possibly TRBD1 (6 bases). The CDR3 covers 14 residues. Trimming removed 10 bases at V and 0 bases at J, with 10 bases between. Germline lookup yields CDR1 SNHLY and CDR2 FYNNEI. The DNA of the CDR3 is TGTGCCACGATAGGGGGCTCTGGGGCCAACGTCCTGACTTTC. Translating it yields CATIGGSGANVLTF.

The chain uses TRBV11-2 and TRBJ1-1, with 7 bases aligning to TRBD1. V lost 3 bases and J lost 0; bases outside the gene matches: 10. Germline CDR1 reads SGHAT; CDR2 reads FQNNGV. The CDR3 is 17 residues long. For the CDR3, the DNA is TGTGCCAGCAGCTTTTCCGGGACAGAACTCATGAACACTGAAGCTTTCTTT. Amino acids: CASSFSGTELMNTEAFF.

The chain couples TRBV19 to TRBJ1-5; D remains ambiguous. V lost 5 bases, J lost 8 bases, and 13 bases lay in between. CDR1 is LNHDA and CDR2 is SQIVND in the germline V gene (reference sequence). CDR3 size: 13 residues. CDR3 sequence (DNA): TGTGCCAGTAGTTGGTCCTTGGAGAAGCCCCAGCATTTT. Protein product: CASSWSLEKPQHF. Drawing the rest from reference TRBV19 and TRBJ1-5, the complete variable domain is DGGITQSPKYLFRKEGQNVTLSCEQNLNHDAMYWYRQDPGQGLRLIYYSQIVNDFQKGDIAEGYSVSREKKESFPLTVTSAQKNPTAFYLCASSWSLEKPQHFGDGTRLSIL.

This chain joins TRBV5-1 and TRBJ2-1, with TRBD2 identical over 7 bases. Germline CDR1 is SGHRS and CDR2 is YFSETQ. The CDR3 covers 12 residues. The ends lost 4 bases at V and 8 bases at J; junction bases unmatched: 3. The chain's CDR3 is CASSPAGDEQFF. The CDR3 bases are TGCGCCAGCAGCCCGGCGGGGGATGAGCAGTTCTTC.

V usage is TRBV5-4 and J usage is TRBJ2-7; 10 bases line up with TRBD2. The germline CDR1 and CDR2 sequences are SGHNT and YYREEE (reference sequence). The V and J ends lost 0 bases and 3 bases, in that order; junction bases with no gene match: 3. The CDR3 totals 15 residues. The CDR3 reads CASSLDIAGGYEQYF. The CDR3 DNA reads as TGTGCCAGCAGCTTGGATATAGCGGGGGGCTACGAGCAGTACTTC.

The chain employs TRBV4-1 and TRBJ2-7, with 10 bases identical to TRBD2. Germline V gene sequence: CDR1 MGHRA, CDR2 YSYEKL. The CDR3 runs to 16 residues. V trimming: 3 bases; J trimming: 7 bases; junction bases outside the gene matches: 12. CDR3 nucleotide sequence: TGCGCCAGCAGCCAGGACCTAGCGGGAGCCTTGGGAGAGCAGTACTTC. Protein: CASSQDLAGALGEQYF.

This chain uses TRBV5-1 with TRBJ2-7; no clear D. The V and J ends lost 0 bases and 5 bases respectively, with 12 bases between them. The CDR3 is made up of 14 amino acids. CDR1 is SGHRS and CDR2 is YFSETQ in the germline V gene. CDR3 residues: CASSLVGPLNEQYF. The CDR3 DNA reads TGCGCCAGCAGCTTGGTAGGTCCCCTCAACGAGCAGTACTTC.